The sequence of this T cell receptor beta chain was determined in a study of T-cell reconstitution after alpha-beta-depleted transplantation in children. Study-wide results and caveats: After transplant, at about two months, alpha-beta T cells were reportedly derived from several hundred expanded graft clones. The study traced high day-60 TCRbeta diversity in some patients to surviving recipient T cells and thymic progenitors. At the one-year point after transplant, T-cell counts and TCRbeta diversity were found to come mostly from T cells that had been newly produced.

Unique molecular identifiers tagged the TCRbeta library. TCRdb itself ran the PCR reads through MiXCR, one entry per CDR3 protein. The table records about 900,000 distinct CDR3 sequences, about 29% of them present only once. This clonotype was observed a single time. As yet, its antigen is unknown. This CDR3 region has 16 residues. V lost 3 bases and J lost 1, with 15 bases in between. Source: PBMCs, mostly from graft donor cells, taken 360 days after TCRalphabeta/CD19-depleted stem cell transplant. The chain recombines TRBV12-3 or TRBV12-4 with TRBJ2-5; possibly TRBD1 or TRBD2 for D (5 bases each). This clonotype was sampled from a boy under three years old who had a stem cell transplant for SCID, so the T cells may come from the graft donor. The CDR3: CASSLYVVGTQETQYF. Written as DNA, the CDR3 is TGTGCCAGCAGTTTGTACGTGGTGGGGACCCAAGAGACCCAGTACTTC.